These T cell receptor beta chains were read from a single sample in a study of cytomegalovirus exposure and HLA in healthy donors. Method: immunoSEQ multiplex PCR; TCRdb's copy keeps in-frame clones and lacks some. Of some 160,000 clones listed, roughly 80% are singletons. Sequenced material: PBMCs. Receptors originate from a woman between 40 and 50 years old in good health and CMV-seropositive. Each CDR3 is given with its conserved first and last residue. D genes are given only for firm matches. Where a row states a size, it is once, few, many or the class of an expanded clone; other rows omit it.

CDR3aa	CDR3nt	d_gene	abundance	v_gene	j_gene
CASSPTLAGDTGELFF	TGTGCCAGCTCGCCCACATTAGCGGGAGACACCGGGGAGCTGTTTTTT	TRBD2	.	TRBV18	TRBJ2-2
CASSSGLTFNQPQHF	TGTGCCAGCAGTTCCGGACTCACTTTCAATCAGCCCCAGCATTTT	.	few	TRBV28	TRBJ1-5
CASSLDPGREKLFF	TGTGCCAGCAGCTTAGATCCAGGGAGGGAAAAACTGTTTTTT	.	few	TRBV7-6	TRBJ1-4
CASTIGGDREACEQFF	TGTGCCAGCACCATAGGGGGGGATCGAGAAGCATGCGAGCAGTTCTTC	.	.	TRBV21-1	TRBJ2-1
CTSSQGQGGTEAFF	TGCACCAGCAGCCAAGGACAGGGTGGTACTGAAGCTTTCTTT	.	few	TRBV1	TRBJ1-1
CASSLKVATQYF	TGTGCCAGCAGTTTAAAGGTAGCCACCCAGTACTTC	.	.	TRBV28	TRBJ2-5
CASSLTELKNTEAFF	TGTGCCAGCAGCTTAACCGAGCTCAAGAACACTGAAGCTTTCTTT	.	.	TRBV11-2	TRBJ1-1
CASSETGTSNQPQHF	TGTGCCAGCAGCGAAACCGGGACATCCAATCAGCCCCAGCATTTT	.	.	TRBV5-6	TRBJ1-5
CASSYGTGISPLHF	TGTGCCAGCAGTTACGGGACAGGGATTTCACCCCTCCACTTT	TRBD1	few	TRBV6-6	TRBJ1-6
CASSSGLAGNTGELFF	TGTGCCAGTAGTTCAGGACTAGCGGGGAACACCGGGGAGCTGTTTTTT	TRBD2	.	TRBV19	TRBJ2-2
CAWSSSSGTQYF	TGTGCCTGGAGTTCTTCTAGCGGTACGCAGTATTTT	TRBD2	.	TRBV30	TRBJ2-3
CASSFSTSGSYNEQFF	TGTGCCAGCAGTTTTTCGACTAGCGGATCCTACAATGAGCAGTTCTTC	TRBD2	.	TRBV6-6	TRBJ2-1
CASAAGVSPTDTQYF	TGTGCCAGCGCGGCGGGGGTTAGTCCCACAGATACGCAGTATTTT	TRBD2	.	TRBV6-1	TRBJ2-3
CATKRDTGVYGYTF	TGTGCCACAAAAAGGGATACAGGGGTATATGGCTACACCTTC	TRBD1	.	TRBV6-5	TRBJ1-2
CASSDGTGAYEQYF	TGCGCCAGCAGTGATGGGACAGGGGCCTACGAGCAGTACTTC	TRBD1	.	TRBV10-2	TRBJ2-7
CATIPRGTEETQYF	TGTGCCACTATCCCCAGGGGGACGGAAGAGACCCAGTACTTC	TRBD1	.	TRBV28	TRBJ2-5
CASSDGGDVYGYTF	TGTGCCAGCAGTGACGGAGGGGATGTCTATGGCTACACCTTC	.	.	TRBV6-1	TRBJ1-2
CASRFVRQGNIQYF	TGTGCAAGTCGCTTCGTCCGACAGGGAAACATTCAGTACTTC	.	many	TRBV12-2	TRBJ2-4
CASREAGGGTDTQYF	TGTGCCAGCAGAGAAGCAGGGGGTGGAACAGATACGCAGTATTTT	TRBD1	.	TRBV28	TRBJ2-3
CASSYSRGLGQETQYF	TGTGCCAGCAGCTATAGTCGGGGGTTGGGACAAGAGACCCAGTACTTC	.	.	TRBV11-2	TRBJ2-5
CASSSPPGLGLYEQYF	TGTGCCAGCAGCTCACCTCCGGGACTAGGGTTATACGAGCAGTACTTC	TRBD2	.	TRBV7-2	TRBJ2-7
CASSLISGGSYNEQFF	TGTGCCAGCAGCTTAATAAGCGGGGGTTCCTACAATGAGCAGTTCTTC	TRBD2	.	TRBV7-6	TRBJ2-1
CASSLSDGGPNEKLFF	TGTGCCAGCAGCTTATCGGACGGCGGGCCTAATGAAAAACTGTTTTTT	.	.	TRBV11-2	TRBJ1-4
CAWRMAANYGYTF	TGTGCCTGGAGAATGGCAGCTAACTATGGCTACACCTTC	.	.	TRBV30	TRBJ1-2
CASSEVVGEGTDTQYF	TGTGCCAGCAGTGAAGTTGTGGGGGAGGGAACAGATACGCAGTATTTT	TRBD2	few	TRBV6-1	TRBJ2-3
CASSSSIPLRGELFF	TGTGCCAGCAGCTCTAGTATTCCTCTAAGGGGGGAGCTGTTTTTT	.	.	TRBV7-2	TRBJ2-2
CASSYSPQYEAFF	TGTGCCAGCAGTTACTCCCCACAGTATGAAGCTTTCTTT	.	.	TRBV6-6	TRBJ1-1
CASSLSSGSYNEQFF	TGTGCCAGCAGCTTGTCTAGCGGCTCCTACAATGAGCAGTTCTTC	TRBD2	.	TRBV7-9	TRBJ2-1
CASSLVASGVPGELFF	TGTGCCAGCAGCTTGGTAGCTAGCGGGGTCCCCGGGGAGCTGTTTTTT	TRBD2	.	TRBV5-5	TRBJ2-2
CASSLAGFSYGYTF	TGTGCCAGCAGCCTAGCTGGATTTTCTTACGGGTACACCTTC	.	few	TRBV14	TRBJ1-2
CASSSSQGRWPQHF	TGTGCCAGCAGTTCCTCGCAGGGCCGCTGGCCCCAGCATTTT	.	.	TRBV6-5	TRBJ1-5
CASSRGQGSQETQYF	TGTGCCAGCTCACGGGGACAGGGTTCCCAAGAGACCCAGTACTTC	TRBD1	.	TRBV18	TRBJ2-5
CASRLQGANTEAFF	TGTGCCAGCAGATTACAGGGGGCAAACACTGAAGCTTTCTTT	TRBD1	.	TRBV6-6	TRBJ1-1
CASSHGTSGGGTDTQYF	TGCGCCAGCAGCCACGGGACTAGCGGGGGGGGTACAGATACGCAGTATTTT	TRBD2	.	TRBV5-1	TRBJ2-3
CASAPTGQPRANTGELFF	TGTGCTAGTGCCCCTACCGGACAGCCCCGGGCGAACACCGGGGAGCTGTTTTTT	.	.	TRBV12-5	TRBJ2-2
CASSSTPGQGVADTQYF	TGTGCCAGCAGCTCAACCCCGGGACAGGGTGTCGCAGATACGCAGTATTTT	TRBD1	.	TRBV2	TRBJ2-3
CATSRARLAGDTQYF	TGTGCCACCAGCAGAGCGAGGCTCGCGGGGGATACGCAGTATTTT	.	.	TRBV15	TRBJ2-3
CASSLSVGHYEQYF	TGTGCCAGCAGTTTATCGGTGGGCCACTACGAGCAGTACTTC	.	once	TRBV27	TRBJ2-7
CASSPQGATNTEAFF	TGTGCCAGCAGCCCACAGGGGGCAACGAACACTGAAGCTTTCTTT	TRBD1	once	TRBV9	TRBJ1-1
CASSLMRGLAGDPHTGELFF	TGTGCCAGCAGCCTAATGAGGGGACTAGCGGGAGACCCCCACACCGGGGAGCTGTTTTTT	TRBD2	.	TRBV7-7	TRBJ2-2
CASSFGQGEAGTEAFF	TGCGCCAGCAGCTTCGGACAGGGGGAGGCTGGCACTGAAGCTTTCTTT	TRBD1	.	TRBV5-1	TRBJ1-1
CASSAPNREGSGNTIYF	TGTGCCAGCAGTGCCCCTAACAGGGAAGGGTCTGGAAACACCATATATTTT	.	.	TRBV6-1	TRBJ1-3
CASSPGGRTYNEQFF	TGTGCCAGCTCACCGGGCGGGAGGACCTACAATGAGCAGTTCTTC	TRBD2	.	TRBV18	TRBJ2-1
CASSDGYQPQHF	TGTGCCAGTTCCGACGGGTATCAGCCCCAGCATTTT	.	once	TRBV19	TRBJ1-5
CASSPRQGNSEAFF	TGTGCCAGCTCCCCCAGACAGGGAAATTCTGAAGCTTTCTTT	TRBD1	.	TRBV18	TRBJ1-1
CASSLSKTGSYEQYF	TGTGCCAGCAGCTTGTCAAAGACAGGGTCCTACGAGCAGTACTTC	TRBD1	.	TRBV5-4	TRBJ2-7
CASSPSGGTSYEQYF	TGTGCCAGCAGTCCTAGCGGGGGCACCTCCTACGAGCAGTACTTC	TRBD2	.	TRBV27	TRBJ2-7
CASSGLQSTDTQYF	TGTGCCAGCAGTGGTCTGCAGAGCACAGATACGCAGTATTTT	.	.	TRBV2	TRBJ2-3
CASSQEASGDSTDTQYF	TGTGCCAGCAGCCAAGAGGCCAGCGGGGATAGCACAGATACGCAGTATTTT	TRBD2	.	TRBV4-2	TRBJ2-3
CASRLQGEGYGYTF	TGTGCCAGCAGATTACAGGGGGAGGGCTATGGCTACACCTTC	TRBD1	few	TRBV6-6	TRBJ1-2
CASSHATTSSFSEQYF	TGCGCCAGCAGCCACGCCACGACTAGCTCCTTTTCCGAGCAGTACTTC	TRBD2	.	TRBV4-1	TRBJ2-7
CASGRGTPRDTQYF	TGCGCCAGCGGCCGCGGGACTCCCAGAGATACGCAGTATTTT	.	.	TRBV4-1	TRBJ2-3
CASRLVRTNGFYEQYF	TGTGCAAGTCGCTTAGTCAGGACTAACGGGTTTTACGAGCAGTACTTC	.	.	TRBV12-2	TRBJ2-7
CASRETGQETFPLHF	TGTGCCAGCAGGGAAACCGGACAGGAGACCTTCCCCCTCCACTTT	TRBD1	.	TRBV27	TRBJ1-6
CASRYRGIGEQYF	TGTGCCAGCAGGTACAGGGGTATAGGCGAGCAGTACTTC	TRBD1	.	TRBV28	TRBJ2-7
CASSTVDRGIDEQFF	TGCGCCAGCAGCACTGTCGACAGGGGTATAGATGAGCAGTTCTTC	TRBD1	.	TRBV5-1	TRBJ2-1
CATSAQGGTDTQYF	TGTGCCACCAGCGCCCAGGGGGGAACAGATACGCAGTATTTT	.	.	TRBV15	TRBJ2-3